These 28 T cell receptor beta chains were sequenced from one sample in a study of cytomegalovirus exposure and HLA in healthy donors. PCR was performed using 60 Vbeta and 13 Jbeta primers. Measured with immunoSEQ multiplex PCR; TCRdb has only the in-frame clones, and not every one. The sample table includes under 130,000 clones. Sequencing was done on a sample of PBMCs. Receptors originate from a man aged 45-65 years in good health and CMV-seronegative.

The genes are TRBV29-1 and TRBJ2-7; 8 nucleotides align to TRBD1. With 6 bases clipped from V and 4 bases from J, the junction kept 8 bases outside the gene matches. Germline CDR1 reads SQVTM; CDR2 reads ANQGSEA. CDR3 size: 13 residues. The CDR3 loop reads CSVQRDRGYEQYF. In DNA, the CDR3 is TGCAGCGTCCAAAGAGACAGGGGATACGAGCAGTACTTC.

The genes are TRBV7-3 and TRBJ2-1; a weak D match, TRBD2 (6 bases). Germline V gene sequence: CDR1 SGHTA, CDR2 FQGTGA. Trimming removed 1 base from V and 0 bases from J, with 10 bases in between. The CDR3 sequence is 16 residues long. Written as DNA, the CDR3 is TGTGCCAGCAGCTTAATTGCGGGGACCTCCTACAATGAGCAGTTCTTC. Its protein product is CASSLIAGTSYNEQFF. The full variable domain, in which reference TRBV7-3 and TRBJ2-1 provide the parts outside the CDR3, is GAGVSQTPSNKVTEKGKYVELRCDPISGHTALYWYRQSLGQGPEFLIYFQGTGAADDSGLPNDRFFAVRPEGSVSTLKIQRTERGDSAVYLCASSLIAGTSYNEQFFGPGTRLTVL.

CDR3 DNA sequence: TGTGCCAGCAGTATGACAGGGGGGTTACGGCCCCAGCATTTT. The encoded protein is CASSMTGGLRPQHF. This sequence joins TRBV6-1 and TRBJ1-5; TRBD1 matches at 9 bases. The junction had 8 bases not matched to a gene; V was cut back by 5 bases and J by 9 bases. The CDR3 runs to 14 residues. Germline values: CDR1 MNHNS, CDR2 SASEGT.

The chain is built from TRBV9 and TRBJ2-1; D perhaps matches TRBD2 (5 bases). From germline, CDR1 is SGDLS and CDR2 YYNGEE. The CDR3 sequence is 13 residues long. Trimming took 2 bases from V and 8 from J, leaving 11 bases between them. The CDR3 loop is CASSVDSFYEQFF. CDR3 nucleotides: TGTGCCAGCAGCGTGGACTCTTTCTATGAGCAGTTCTTC.

The chain carries TRBV6-5 and TRBJ2-1, with a possible D match to TRBD1 (5 bases). The CDR3 runs 15 residues. In germline, CDR1 is MNHEY, CDR2 SVGAGI. V lost 6 bases and J 3 bases, leaving 15 bases between the germline ends. This CDR3 is CASRPGQERYNEQFF. In DNA, the CDR3 is TGTGCCAGCAGGCCAGGGCAAGAGCGCTACAATGAGCAGTTCTTC.

The rearrangement uses TRBV5-1 and TRBJ2-1, with TRBD2 matching over 9 bases. Germline CDR1 and CDR2: SGHRS and YFSETQ. The junction had 6 bases not matched to a gene; V was cut back by 0 bases and J by 8 bases. This CDR3 has 15 amino acids. CDR3 DNA: TGCGCCAGCAGCTTGGACGGACTAGCGACCTATGAGCAGTTCTTC. Translated, it gives CASSLDGLATYEQFF.

The V gene is TRBV13, the J gene TRBJ2-7; tentatively, D is TRBD1 (6 bases). The V end was cut by 5 bases, the J end by 2 bases, with 16 bases between. The CDR3 runs 15 residues. Germline V CDR1 and CDR2: PRHDT, FYEKMQ (reference sequence). CDR3 DNA sequence: TGTGCCAGCAGCCGTTCAGGGGACGGTCCCTACGAGCAGTACTTC. Its protein product is CASSRSGDGPYEQYF.

V gene TRBV7-2 combines with J gene TRBJ2-2, with 7 nucleotides matching TRBD1. V dropped 1 base and J dropped 2; count of bases not matched to a gene: 7. The germline gives CDR1 SGHTA, CDR2 FQGNSA. The CDR3 contains 17 residues. The CDR3 is CASSLGSRGFNTGELFF. CDR3 in DNA: TGTGCCAGCAGCTTAGGGTCCAGGGGGTTTAACACCGGGGAGCTGTTTTTT.

This chain links TRBV5-1 with TRBJ1-1; D remains ambiguous. The CDR3 length is 13 residues. Between the trimmed V and J ends, which lost 4 bases and 7 bases, there was a span of 14 bases. Germline assignment: CDR1 SGHRS and CDR2 YFSETQ. CDR3 region: CASSEGLLSEAFF. Written as DNA, the CDR3 is TGCGCCAGCAGCGAGGGCCTGCTTAGTGAAGCTTTCTTT. Full variable domain (rest looked up from reference TRBV5-1 and TRBJ1-1): KAGVTQTPRYLIKTRGQQVTLSCSPISGHRSVSWYQQTPGQGLQFLFEYFSETQRNKGNFPGRFSGRQFSNSRSEMNVSTLELGDSALYLCASSEGLLSEAFFGQGTRLTVV.

The chain recombines TRBV7-6 with TRBJ1-6; the D is unclear. The CDR3 spans 17 residues. CDR1 and CDR2 from the germline V gene are SGHVS and FNYEAQ. Trimming shortened V by 1 base and J by 9 bases, and 19 bases separated the two germline ends. CDR3 in amino acids: CASSLDRANGGSSPLHF. The CDR3 DNA is TGTGCCAGCAGCTTAGATCGGGCAAACGGAGGAAGTTCACCCCTCCACTTT. The entire variable domain, with the rest obtained from reference TRBV7-6 and TRBJ1-6, is as follows: GAGVSQSPRYKVTKRGQDVALRCDPISGHVSLYWYRQALGQGPEFLTYFNYEAQQDKSGLPNDRFSAERPEGSISTLTIQRTEQRDSAMYRCASSLDRANGGSSPLHFGNGTRLTVT.

The gene calls are TRBV19 and TRBJ1-5; the match to TRBD1 covers 8 bases. The CDR3 consists of 17 residues. From germline, CDR1 is LNHDA and CDR2 SQIVND (reference sequence). V shed 3 bases, J shed 6 bases, and the junction held 13 bases outside the gene matches. The CDR3 region has the DNA TGTGCCAGTAGTATGGGCAGGGGGCTCATTGTAGTTCAGCCCCAGCATTTT. Translated: CASSMGRGLIVVQPQHF.

The rearrangement uses TRBV4-1 and TRBJ2-1; TRBD2 is a possible D gene (7 bases). The CDR3 runs to 17 residues. CDR1 and CDR2 from the germline V gene are MGHRA and YSYEKL. Between the trimmed V and J ends, which lost 2 bases and 0 bases, there was a span of 14 bases. Here the CDR3 DNA reads TGCGCCAGCAGCCAACTAGGGGGGGGAAGCTCCTACAATGAGCAGTTCTTC. Its protein is CASSQLGGGSSYNEQFF.

The V call is TRBV19, the J call TRBJ1-2; D unclear. The CDR3 runs to 13 residues. Between the trimmed V and J ends, which lost 3 bases and 4 bases, there was a span of 9 bases. Germline CDR1 reads LNHDA; CDR2 reads SQIVND (reference sequence). The DNA for the CDR3 is TGTGCCAGTAGTATTTGGGTAGCCTATGGCTACACCTTC. It codes for CASSIWVAYGYTF.

The CDR3, as DNA: TGTGCCAGCAGAAGAGGAGGGCGGTTAGTCGATGGCTACACCTTC. This gives the protein CASRRGGRLVDGYTF. The chain joins TRBV5-4 to TRBJ1-2; no definite D call. This CDR3 contains 15 residues. V was pared by 5 bases and J by 6 bases, with 20 bases between. From germline, CDR1 is SGHNT and CDR2 YYREEE (reference sequence).

The V gene is TRBV27, the J gene TRBJ2-2, with 7 bases lining up with TRBD1. The CDR3 covers 15 residues. Unmatched junction bases numbered 10, after V lost 6 bases and J lost 6 bases. Germline loops: CDR1 MNHEY, CDR2 SMNVEV (reference sequence). Here the CDR3 DNA reads TGTGCCAGCAGGGGAACAGGGGTGGGGGCCGGGGAGCTGTTTTTT. This gives the protein CASRGTGVGAGELFF.

This rearrangement joins TRBV4-3 to TRBJ2-5, with D perhaps TRBD2 (6 bases). This CDR3 contains 18 residues. CDR1 and CDR2 (germline): LGHNA, YSLEER. V gave up 3 bases and J gave up 2 bases, with 22 bases separating them. CDR3 DNA: TGCGCCAGCAGCCACCTAAACGGGGGTAGCCCCACTCAAGAGACCCAGTACTTC. Protein sequence: CASSHLNGGSPTQETQYF.

This chain uses TRBV7-2 with TRBJ1-1, with D possibly matching TRBD1 (5 bases). In germline, CDR1 is SGHTA, CDR2 FQGNSA. V lost 5 bases and J 5 bases, leaving 21 bases between the germline ends. The CDR3 consists of 16 residues. Here the CDR3 DNA reads TGTGCCAGCAGCCAGCAAGGCCAGGGATATGAGACTGAAGCTTTCTTT. It yields the protein CASSQQGQGYETEAFF.

CDR3 sequence reads: CASSGEPMNTEAFF. CDR3 sequence (DNA): TGTGCCAGCAGTGGGGAGCCAATGAACACTGAAGCTTTCTTT. The chain has TRBV5-4 and TRBJ1-1; D ambiguous. The V and J ends lost 5 bases and 0 bases respectively, with 11 bases between them. The CDR3 consists of 14 residues. Germline CDR1 and CDR2: SGHNT and YYREEE (reference sequence).

The gene calls are TRBV19 and TRBJ2-7, with D maybe TRBD1 (5 bases). Trimming shortened V by 5 bases and J by 3 bases, and 11 bases separated the two germline ends. Germline lookup yields CDR1 LNHDA and CDR2 SQIVND (reference sequence). The CDR3 is 13 amino acids. The CDR3 sequence is CASSLKTDYEQYF. CDR3 nucleotides: TGTGCCAGTAGTCTCAAGACAGACTACGAGCAGTACTTC.

V and J are TRBV5-1 and TRBJ1-2; D may be TRBD1 (6 bases). V lost 3 bases, J lost 3 bases, and 9 bases lay in between. Per germline, CDR1 SGHRS and CDR2 YFSETQ. The CDR3 runs to 13 residues. CDR3 DNA sequence: TGCGCCAGCAGCTCAGCAGGGGACTATGGCTACACCTTC. Amino acid sequence: CASSSAGDYGYTF.

This chain uses TRBV29-1 with TRBJ2-1, with 12 nucleotides matching TRBD2. Germline lookup yields CDR1 SQVTM and CDR2 ANQGSEA. The V segment lost 6 bases and the J segment 5 bases; nucleotides outside the gene matches: 5. The CDR3 sequence is 14 residues long. CDR3 loop: CSVGTSGPDNEQFF. The CDR3 nucleotides read TGCAGCGTCGGGACTAGCGGGCCAGACAATGAGCAGTTCTTC.

The chain recombines TRBV5-1 with TRBJ2-7, with D perhaps TRBD2 (7 bases). From germline, CDR1 is SGHRS and CDR2 YFSETQ. CDR3 length equals 16 residues. V gave up 4 bases and J gave up 0 bases, with 17 bases separating them. CDR3 in DNA: TGCGCCAGCAGCCCGGGGAGGGGGGAAGGCTCCTACGAGCAGTACTTC. Its translation is CASSPGRGEGSYEQYF.

The chain links TRBV18 to TRBJ2-1; 10 nucleotides line up with TRBD1. The V gene end was trimmed by 2 bases and the J gene end by 5 bases; junction bases not matched to a gene: 3. The germline CDR1 and CDR2 sequences are KGHSH and LQKENI. The CDR3 consists of 15 residues. The CDR3 loop is CASSPGDRGHNEQFF. In nucleotides, the CDR3 is TGTGCCAGCTCACCAGGGGACAGGGGCCACAATGAGCAGTTCTTC.

The rearrangement links TRBV19 to TRBJ1-1; a weak D match, TRBD1 (6 bases). V gave up 5 bases and J gave up 1 base, with 11 bases separating them. The CDR3 is 14 residues long. CDR1 is LNHDA and CDR2 is SQIVND in the germline V gene (reference sequence). CDR3 region: CASSPRTANTEAFF. CDR3 DNA sequence: TGTGCCAGTAGTCCGCGGACAGCGAACACTGAAGCTTTCTTT.

CDR3 in amino acids: CASSLSGGAGHYGYTF. DNA of the CDR3: TGTGCCAGCAGTTTATCCGGGGGAGCAGGGCACTATGGCTACACCTTC. V usage is TRBV27 and J usage is TRBJ1-2; D is possibly TRBD1 (5 bases). Deletions cut 0 bases from V and 3 bases from J, with 14 bases between. This CDR3 region has 16 residues. Germline loops: CDR1 MNHEY, CDR2 SMNVEV (reference sequence).

The chain has TRBV7-2 and TRBJ1-5; no clear D. CDR3 length equals 17 residues. Between the trimmed V and J ends, which lost 3 bases and 1 base, there was a span of 16 bases. CDR1 and CDR2 from the germline V gene are SGHTA and FQGNSA. This CDR3 is CASSFGGGRASNQPQHF. Written as DNA, the CDR3 is TGTGCCAGCAGCTTCGGTGGAGGGAGGGCAAGCAATCAGCCCCAGCATTTT.

This chain links TRBV18 with TRBJ1-1, with D unclear. Germline-derived CDR1 and CDR2 are KGHSH and LQKENI. Trimming shortened V by 0 bases and J by 0 bases, and 8 bases separated the two germline ends. The CDR3 is 15 amino acids. This chain's CDR3 is CASSPPGRVNTEAFF. CDR3 sequence (DNA): TGTGCCAGCTCACCACCGGGCAGAGTGAACACTGAAGCTTTCTTT.

This chain links TRBV4-1 with TRBJ1-5; D possibly corresponds to TRBD1 (5 bases). Germline V CDR1 and CDR2: MGHRA, YSYEKL. The CDR3 is 15 residues long. V lost 1 base and J lost 5, with 12 bases in between. This CDR3 reads CASSQVRQRDQPQHF. CDR3 in DNA: TGCGCCAGCAGCCAAGTGCGACAGAGAGATCAGCCCCAGCATTTT.